This T cell receptor (beta chain) was captured by sequencing in a study of patients and donors after allogeneic stem cell transplantation (dated by TCRdb to the early 2020s). V is pruned by 6 bases and J by 5 bases, leaving 14 bases of the junction without a gene match. The CDR3, cysteine through phenylalanine, is 17 amino acids long. Left in the record is the CDR3 DNA by itself, 51 bases read in frame from the first base. From the germline V gene, CDR1 is MDHEN and CDR2 is SYDVKM. The library was generated by RT-PCR. This sample was sequenced with a NextSeq 550. In-frame beta chains were kept once TCRdb had trimmed the public reads at Q25 with fastp and called clones with MiXCR. All rows with the same CDR3 protein become a single entry with the most common DNA and genes. The sample table holds 150,000 to 200,000 distinct CDR3 sequences, of which more than 35% were seen once. The ten largest account for 33% of the sample.

Remarks on this clonotype: Its binding antigen is unknown. No base quality information exists; no much larger clone differs at one position.

Material: blood, either unsorted or a sorted T cell fraction (not recorded which). The sequence was collected from a human donor who was either an allogeneic HSCT recipient or a stem cell or donor lymphocyte infusion donor (not recorded which). It is not recorded whose cells these are; they may come from a transplant donor. The chain is encoded by TRBV28 joined to TRBJ2-5, with TRBD2 matching 11 junction bases. The DNA is as follows: TGTGCCAGCAGCTTCTACTTAGCGGGAGGGGCGGGCGAGACCCAGTACTTC. This gives the protein CASSFYLAGGAGETQYF.